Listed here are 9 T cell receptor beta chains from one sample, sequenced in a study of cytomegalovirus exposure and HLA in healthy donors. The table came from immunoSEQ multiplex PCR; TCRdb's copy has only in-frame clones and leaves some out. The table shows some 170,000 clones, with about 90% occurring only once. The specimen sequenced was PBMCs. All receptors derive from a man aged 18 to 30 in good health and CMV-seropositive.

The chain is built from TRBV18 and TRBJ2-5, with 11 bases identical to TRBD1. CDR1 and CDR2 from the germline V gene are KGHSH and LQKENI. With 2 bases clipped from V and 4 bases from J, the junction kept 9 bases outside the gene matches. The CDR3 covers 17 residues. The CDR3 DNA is TGTGCCAGCTCACCAGATCGGACAGGGGGCTATGGAGAGACCCAGTACTTC. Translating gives CASSPDRTGGYGETQYF.

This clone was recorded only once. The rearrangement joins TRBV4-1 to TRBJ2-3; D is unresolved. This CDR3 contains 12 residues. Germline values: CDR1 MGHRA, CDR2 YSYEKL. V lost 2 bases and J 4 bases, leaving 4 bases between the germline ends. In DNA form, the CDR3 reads TGCGCCAGCAGCCAAACATCAGATACGCAGTATTTT. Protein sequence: CASSQTSDTQYF.

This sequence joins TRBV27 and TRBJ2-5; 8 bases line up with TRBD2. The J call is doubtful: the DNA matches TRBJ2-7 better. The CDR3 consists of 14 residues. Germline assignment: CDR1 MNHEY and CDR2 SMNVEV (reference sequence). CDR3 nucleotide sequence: TGTGCCAGCAGTTATGCGGGAGGAACCTACGAGCAGTACTTC. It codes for CASSYAGGTYEQYF.

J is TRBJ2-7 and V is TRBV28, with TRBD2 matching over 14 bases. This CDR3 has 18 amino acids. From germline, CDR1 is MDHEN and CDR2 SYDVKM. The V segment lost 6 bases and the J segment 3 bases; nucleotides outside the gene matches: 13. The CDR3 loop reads CASSPGLAGVPFFYEQYF. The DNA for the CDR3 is TGTGCCAGCAGCCCGGGACTAGCGGGAGTACCCTTCTTCTACGAGCAGTACTTC.

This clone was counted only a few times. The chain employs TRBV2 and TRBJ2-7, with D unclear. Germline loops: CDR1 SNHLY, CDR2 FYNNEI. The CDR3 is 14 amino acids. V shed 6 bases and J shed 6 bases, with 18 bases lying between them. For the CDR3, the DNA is TGTGCCAGCAGCCGAGAGACTGGTGGAAGCGAGCAGTACTTC. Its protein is CASSRETGGSEQYF.

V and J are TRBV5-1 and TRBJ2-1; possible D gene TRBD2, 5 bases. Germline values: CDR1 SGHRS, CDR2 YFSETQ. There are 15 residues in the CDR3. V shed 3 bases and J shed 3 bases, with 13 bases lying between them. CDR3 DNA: TGCGCCAGCAGCTCAGAGGGTTTTGTCTACAATGAGCAGTTCTTC. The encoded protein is CASSSEGFVYNEQFF. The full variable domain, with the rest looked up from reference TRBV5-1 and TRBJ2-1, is KAGVTQTPRYLIKTRGQQVTLSCSPISGHRSVSWYQQTPGQGLQFLFEYFSETQRNKGNFPGRFSGRQFSNSRSEMNVSTLELGDSALYLCASSSEGFVYNEQFFGPGTRLTVL.

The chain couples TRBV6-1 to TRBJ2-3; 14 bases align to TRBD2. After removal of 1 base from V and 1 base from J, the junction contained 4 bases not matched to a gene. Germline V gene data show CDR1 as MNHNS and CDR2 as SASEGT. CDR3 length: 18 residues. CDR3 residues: CASSEGLAGGPGTDTQYF. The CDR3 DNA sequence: TGTGCCAGCAGTGAAGGACTAGCGGGAGGGCCAGGCACAGATACGCAGTATTTT.

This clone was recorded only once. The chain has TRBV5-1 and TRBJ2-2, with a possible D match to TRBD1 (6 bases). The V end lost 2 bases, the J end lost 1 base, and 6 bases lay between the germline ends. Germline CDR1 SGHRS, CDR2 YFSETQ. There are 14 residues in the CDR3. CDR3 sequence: CASSLQGNTGELFF. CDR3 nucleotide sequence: TGCGCCAGCAGCTTACAGGGGAACACCGGGGAGCTGTTTTTT.

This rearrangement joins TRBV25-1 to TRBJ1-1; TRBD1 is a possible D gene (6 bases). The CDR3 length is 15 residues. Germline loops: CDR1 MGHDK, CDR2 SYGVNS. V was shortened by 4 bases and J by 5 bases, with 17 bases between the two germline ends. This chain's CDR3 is CASSGQQGWNTEAFF. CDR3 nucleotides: TGTGCCAGCAGTGGCCAACAGGGATGGAATACTGAAGCTTTCTTT.